This T cell receptor beta chain came from a study of response to subunit inactivated influenza vaccine. The CDR3 has 16 residues. Germline V gene sequence: CDR1 SGHVS, CDR2 FNYEAQ. Trimming left V 3 bases short and J 0 bases short, with 15 bases between. TCRdb analysed the RT-PCR reads with MiXCR anew, one entry per CDR3 protein. The data show roughly 190,000 distinct CDR3 sequences, roughly 12% seen once. This clonotype was counted only a few times. These data also featured in a second study, about T cells expressing NK-cell markers. That paper notes: UMIs accompanied the 5'RACE template switching by which TCR beta cDNA was made. Seven HCMV-seropositive donors and one seronegative donor made up the eight sequenced donors. Dominant NKG2C+ clonotypes in five to seven donors made up roughly 1.0-7.0% of CD8+ T cells. The CD3+CD56-NKG2C+ fraction of several donors was also led by these clonotypes. Whether expanded NKG2C+ T cell clones were HCMV specific stayed uncertain.

This sequence originates from a man in his fifties or sixties who received an inactivated influenza vaccine. The source was CD8+ T cells sorted from PBMCs, collected roughly 12 days after vaccination. The V gene is TRBV7-6, the J gene TRBJ2-7; perhaps TRBD2 as D (6 bases). CDR3 protein: CASSLGSGTFSYEQYF. CDR3 nucleotide sequence: TGTGCCAGCAGCTTGGGATCCGGGACTTTCTCCTACGAGCAGTACTTC. Filled out from reference TRBV7-6 and TRBJ2-7, the complete variable domain reads GAGVSQSPRYKVTKRGQDVALRCDPISGHVSLYWYRQALGQGPEFLTYFNYEAQQDKSGLPNDRFSAERPEGSISTLTIQRTEQRDSAMYRCASSLGSGTFSYEQYFGPGTRLTVT.